These T cell receptor beta chains were read from a single sample in a study of CD8 T cells in Susac syndrome. TCRdb called the immunoSEQ multiplex PCR reads again in MiXCR, with one record for every CDR3 protein. Found here are 150,000 to 200,000 distinct CDR3 sequences, about 93% of them singletons; the top ten hold 0.13%. Sequencing was carried out using CD4+ T cells from PBMCs. These receptors came from a human donor in good health. The CDR3 runs from the conserved cysteine through the conserved F or W. D genes are given only for firm matches. Expanded clones get a size class; other rows say once, few or many, or leave the size out.

clone_size	j_call	v_call	d_call	cdr3_nt	cdr3_aa
-	TRBJ2-7	TRBV6-6	-	TGTGCCAGCAATCCGGACAACTCCTACGAGCAGTACTTC	CASNPDNSYEQYF
once	TRBJ2-7	TRBV6-5	-	TGTGCCAGCAAATCTTCTAGTAACGAGCAGTACTTC	CASKSSSNEQYF
-	TRBJ2-3	TRBV19	-	TGTGCCAGTACAGACAATCCCCCAGATACGCAGTATTTT	CASTDNPPDTQYF
-	TRBJ1-5	TRBV20-1	-	TGCAGTGCTAAGGGCGTCAGCAATCAGCCCCAGCATTTT	CSAKGVSNQPQHF
-	TRBJ1-1	TRBV7-9	-	TGTGCCAGCAGCTTGGCCAGGAACACTGAAGCTTTCTTT	CASSLARNTEAFF
-	TRBJ2-3	TRBV28	TRBD2	TGTGCCAGCAGTTCCCCGACTAGCGGGGTCGCGGATACGCAGTATTTT	CASSSPTSGVADTQYF
-	TRBJ1-3	TRBV7-2	TRBD1	TGTGCCAGCAGCCAGGGGGCGGGCTCTGGAAACACCATATATTTT	CASSQGAGSGNTIYF
-	TRBJ1-2	TRBV3-1	-	TGTGCCAGCAGCCCCTGGGAATCCTATGGCTACACCTTC	CASSPWESYGYTF
-	TRBJ1-1	TRBV11-1	-	TGTGCCAGCACCCCCGACGGGCCCCTGAACACTGAAGCTTTCTTT	CASTPDGPLNTEAFF
-	TRBJ2-7	TRBV2	TRBD2	TGTGCCAGCACTGAGACTAGCGGTAGCTACGAGCAGTACTTC	CASTETSGSYEQYF
-	TRBJ1-6	TRBV6-2/TRBV6-3	-	TGTGCCAGCACTAAAACAGGGCTAAATAATTCACCCCTCCACTTT	CASTKTGLNNSPLHF
-	TRBJ2-5	TRBV19	TRBD2	TGTGCCAGTAGTAGAACCGGACTAGCGGGGGCCCAAGAGACCCAGTACTTC	CASSRTGLAGAQETQYF
-	TRBJ2-2	TRBV24-1	-	TGTGCCACCAGTGATCCCACCGCGGGGGCCACCGGGGAGCTGTTTTTT	CATSDPTAGATGELFF
-	TRBJ1-4	TRBV3-1	-	TGTGCCAGCAGCCAAGGATACGAAAAACTGTTTTTT	CASSQGYEKLFF
-	TRBJ2-7	TRBV6-6	TRBD2	TGTGCCAGCAGCCCCGATGGGGGGCGGGGGGTCTACGAGCAGTACTTC	CASSPDGGRGVYEQYF
-	TRBJ2-2	TRBV4-1	-	TGCGCCAGCAGCCGAGACAGGAACTTGGACACCGGGGAGCTGTTTTTT	CASSRDRNLDTGELFF
-	TRBJ1-5	TRBV18	-	TGTGCCAGCTCACCAGCAGGGGATCAGCCCCAGCATTTT	CASSPAGDQPQHF
-	TRBJ2-3	TRBV20-1	-	TGCAGCAGCCCGGGGGCCACAGATACGCAGTATTTT	CSSPGATDTQYF
-	TRBJ1-2	TRBV12-3/TRBV12-4	-	TGTGCCAGCAGTTTAACAACCCTTGGCTACACCTTC	CASSLTTLGYTF
-	TRBJ2-2	TRBV5-6	TRBD2	TGTGCCAGCACCCTCTTAGCGGGGGGGACCGGGGAGCTGTTTTTT	CASTLLAGGTGELFF
-	TRBJ2-1	TRBV20-1	-	TGCAGTGCTAGAGTGACTAGGCTGAAAAATGAGCAGTTCTTC	CSARVTRLKNEQFF
-	TRBJ2-3	TRBV5-1	TRBD2	TGCGCCAGCAGCTTCAGCGGGGTTAGCACAGATACGCAGTATTTT	CASSFSGVSTDTQYF
-	TRBJ1-5	TRBV12-3/TRBV12-4	-	TGTGCCAGCAGTTTTAGGTCCACCCCTGATCAGCCCCAGCATTTT	CASSFRSTPDQPQHF
-	TRBJ1-2	TRBV2	TRBD1	TGTGCCAGCACAGGGACAGCCTTACCATATGGCTACACCTTC	CASTGTALPYGYTF
-	TRBJ2-7	TRBV6-5	-	TGTGCCAGCAGTTTCAGGAGCTCCTACGAGCAGTACTTC	CASSFRSSYEQYF
once	TRBJ1-2	TRBV2	-	TGTGCCAGCAGTGAAAGGGGGTACTATGGCTACACCTTC	CASSERGYYGYTF
-	TRBJ2-7	TRBV18	TRBD1	TGTGCCAGCTCAGCCTTTGCAGGGGGTCGCGAGCAGTACTTC	CASSAFAGGREQYF
-	TRBJ2-7	TRBV7-8	-	TGTGCCAGCAGCTTAGTTGCACCTGAGCAGTACTTC	CASSLVAPEQYF
few	TRBJ2-7	TRBV7-2	-	TGTGCCAGCAGCCACTCCTACGAGCAGTACTTC	CASSHSYEQYF